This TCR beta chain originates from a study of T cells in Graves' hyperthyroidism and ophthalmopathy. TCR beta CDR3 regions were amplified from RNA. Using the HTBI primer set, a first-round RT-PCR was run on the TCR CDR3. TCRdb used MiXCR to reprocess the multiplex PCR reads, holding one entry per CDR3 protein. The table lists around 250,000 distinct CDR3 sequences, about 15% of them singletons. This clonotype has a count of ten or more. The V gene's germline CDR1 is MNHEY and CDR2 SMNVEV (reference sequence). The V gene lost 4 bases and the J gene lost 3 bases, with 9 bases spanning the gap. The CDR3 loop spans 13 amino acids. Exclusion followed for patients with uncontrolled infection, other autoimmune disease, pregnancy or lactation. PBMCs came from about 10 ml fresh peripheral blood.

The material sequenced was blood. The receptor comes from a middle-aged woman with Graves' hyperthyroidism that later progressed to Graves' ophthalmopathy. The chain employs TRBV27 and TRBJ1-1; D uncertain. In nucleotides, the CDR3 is TGTGCCAGCAGTTCCGGACGGGACACTGAAGCTTTCTTT. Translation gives CASSSGRDTEAFF.